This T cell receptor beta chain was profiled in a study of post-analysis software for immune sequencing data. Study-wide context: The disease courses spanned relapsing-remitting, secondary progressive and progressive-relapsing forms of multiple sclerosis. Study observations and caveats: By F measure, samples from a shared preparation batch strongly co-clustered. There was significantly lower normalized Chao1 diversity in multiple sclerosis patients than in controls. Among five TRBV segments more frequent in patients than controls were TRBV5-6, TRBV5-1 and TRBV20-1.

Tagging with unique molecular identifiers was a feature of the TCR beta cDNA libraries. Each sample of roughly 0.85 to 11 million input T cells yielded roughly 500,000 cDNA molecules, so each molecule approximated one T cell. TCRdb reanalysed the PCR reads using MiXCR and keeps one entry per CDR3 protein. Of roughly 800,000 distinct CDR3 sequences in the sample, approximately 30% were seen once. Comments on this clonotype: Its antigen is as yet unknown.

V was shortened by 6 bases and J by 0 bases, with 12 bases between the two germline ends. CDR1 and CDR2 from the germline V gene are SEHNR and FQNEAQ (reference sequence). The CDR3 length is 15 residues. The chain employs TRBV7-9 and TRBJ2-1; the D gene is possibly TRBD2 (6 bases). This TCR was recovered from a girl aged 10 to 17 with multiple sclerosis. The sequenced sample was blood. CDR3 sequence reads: CASRIRAGSYNEQFF. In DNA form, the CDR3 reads TGTGCCAGCAGAATACGAGCGGGCTCCTACAATGAGCAGTTCTTC.